This T cell receptor beta chain was profiled in a study of blood T cells in healthy people across ages. A second PCR, run for 7 to 11 cycles, used a sample-barcoded 5' primer plus a J-beta primer mix. In TCRdb, the 5' RACE reads were re-called with MiXCR into one record per CDR3 protein. The sample holds approximately 2,000,000 distinct CDR3 sequences, 35% to 50% seen once. Germline assignment: CDR1 MNHEY and CDR2 SVGEGT. The CDR3 sequence is 16 residues long. The ends lost 6 bases at V and 5 bases at J; junction bases unmatched: 13. The sequence came from a human donor in good health. Sequenced input: blood. This chain connects TRBV6-2 or TRBV6-3 to TRBJ2-3, with 8 bases matching TRBD2. The CDR3, as DNA: TGTGCCAGCAGCCCCCGGGGGGGTAGCGGGGAAGATACGCAGTATTTT. Protein sequence: CASSPRGGSGEDTQYF.